Following are 21 T cell receptor beta chains from one sample sequenced in a study of shared clonotypes between healthy human individuals. Terminally differentiated effector memory CD45RA+ cells were excluded by CCR7 positive selection of CD45RO-negative cells. Data came from immunoSEQ multiplex PCR; TCRdb stores just in-frame clones and leaves some out. The sample holds about 2.1 million clones, just over 90% seen once. The material sequenced was naive CD8+ T cells from PBMCs. The receptors were gathered from a man between 18 and 29 years old in good health. Some clones in this sample may be carry-over from other donors' samples.

Note on this clone: It is unclear where the CDR3 begins or ends on the DNA, so no DNA is shown, and the CDR3 is as TCRdb lists it. The gene calls are TRBV29-1 and TRBJ1-2. The length of the CDR3 is 12 amino acids, counting both ends. Germline CDR1 reads SQVTM; CDR2 reads ANQGSEA. The CDR3 reads CSVPGFGNGYTF.

The V and J genes are TRBV9 and TRBJ1-2; 7 bases map to TRBD1. This CDR3 is 16 amino acids long. V lost 3 bases, J lost 2 bases, and 10 bases stayed unmatched. Germline lookup yields CDR1 SGDLS and CDR2 YYNGEE. In DNA, the CDR3 is TGTGCCAGCAGCGCATCTAGCCTCAGGGGGAACTATGGCTACACCTTC. Amino acid sequence: CASSASSLRGNYGYTF.

V gene TRBV7-9 combines with J gene TRBJ1-2; maybe TRBD1 (6 bases). Per the germline V gene, CDR1 is SEHNR and CDR2 is FQNEAQ (reference sequence). This CDR3 comprises 14 residues. V gave up 5 bases and J gave up 2 bases, with 12 bases separating them. The CDR3 here is CASSDQGRNYGYTF. CDR3 DNA: TGTGCCAGCAGCGACCAGGGGCGCAACTATGGCTACACCTTC.

The chain links TRBV19 to TRBJ2-1, with D perhaps matching TRBD2 (6 bases). From germline, CDR1 is LNHDA and CDR2 SQIVND (reference sequence). The CDR3 loop spans 12 amino acids. V was clipped by 6 bases and J by 6 bases, with 9 bases between them. The CDR3 DNA is TGTGCCAGTAGAGATAGCGGCAATGAGCAGTTCTTC. Amino acids: CASRDSGNEQFF.

Of note for this clone: This CDR3 is also generated by other DNA sequences in the sample. This chain connects TRBV7-9 to TRBJ2-2; no clear D. Germline V gene data show CDR1 as SEHNR and CDR2 as FQNEAQ (reference sequence). V lost 0 bases, J lost 4 bases, and 3 bases lay in between. The CDR3 loop spans 13 amino acids. The CDR3, as DNA: TGTGCCAGCAGCTTAGCAGGCACCGGGGAGCTGTTTTTT. Protein sequence: CASSLAGTGELFF.

The CDR3 reads CASSLGLRVYEQYF. CDR3 DNA sequence: TGTGCCAGCAGCTTGGGTCTGCGGGTATACGAGCAGTACTTC. This chain links TRBV5-6 with TRBJ2-7, with D perhaps TRBD2 (5 bases). Germline CDR1 is SGHDT and CDR2 is YYEEEE. V was clipped by 0 bases and J by 4 bases, with 11 bases between them. This CDR3 has 14 residues.

The J gene is TRBJ1-3, the V gene TRBV4-1; D is unresolved. The CDR3 runs 17 residues. Germline CDR1 reads MGHRA; CDR2 reads YSYEKL. V lost 2 bases and J 0 bases, leaving 14 bases between the germline ends. CDR3 sequence: CASSQFTGPNSGNTIYF. The DNA for the CDR3 is TGCGCCAGCAGCCAATTCACCGGGCCAAACTCTGGAAACACCATATATTTT.

The chain links TRBV9 to TRBJ2-1, with D possibly matching TRBD1 (7 bases). Trimming left V 4 bases short and J 8 bases short, with 22 bases between. The germline V gene has CDR1 SGDLS and CDR2 YYNGEE. This CDR3 region has 16 residues. CDR3 residues: CASSPRGSGGGDEQFF. The CDR3 bases are TGTGCCAGCAGCCCCCGGGGTAGCGGAGGGGGCGATGAGCAGTTCTTC.

The chain uses TRBV29-1 and TRBJ2-1; possibly TRBD1 for D (5 bases). Germline CDR1 SQVTM, CDR2 ANQGSEA. This CDR3 region has 14 residues. The V end was cut by 5 bases, the J end by 0 bases, with 11 bases between. The CDR3 DNA follows: TGCAGCGTTCGACAGAGTCGCTCCTACAATGAGCAGTTCTTC. It translates to CSVRQSRSYNEQFF.

V and J are TRBV5-3 and TRBJ1-1, with D maybe TRBD1 (6 bases). TRBV5-3 is annotated as an ORF whose role is uncertain. The CDR3 has 21 amino acids. Deletions cut 2 bases from V and 6 bases from J, with 35 bases between. CDR3 loop: CARSFKRVAGDNWGTGAEAFF. In DNA form, the CDR3 reads TGTGCCAGAAGCTTTAAGCGGGTGGCAGGGGATAATTGGGGAACGGGGGCTGAAGCTTTCTTT.

Here the CDR3 DNA reads TGTGCCTGGAGTGTTTTTCCTTCGGCAGGGGGTTTTTATAGCAATCAGCCCCAGCATTTT. Amino acids: CAWSVFPSAGGFYSNQPQHF. The V call is TRBV30, the J call TRBJ1-5; 7 positions match TRBD1. This CDR3 contains 20 residues. The germline V gene has CDR1 GTSNPN and CDR2 SVGIG (reference sequence). Trimming cost V 0 bases and J 0 bases; bases outside gene matches: 17.

This clone has only one observation. The V gene is TRBV7-2, the J gene TRBJ1-1; 12 bases fit TRBD1. Germline CDR1 and CDR2: SGHTA and FQGNSA. Trimming at V came to 6 bases and at J to 3 bases, leaving 8 bases not matched to a gene. This CDR3 has 16 residues. CDR3 DNA: TGTGCCAGCAGTTCCCGGGACAGGGGGCGTTACACTGAAGCTTTCTTT. Translation: CASSSRDRGRYTEAFF.

Here the CDR3 reads CASSQTLTGPGYTF. The DNA of the CDR3 is TGTGCCAGCAGCCAAACTTTGACAGGGCCCGGCTACACCTTC. The rearrangement joins TRBV4-2 to TRBJ1-2, with 7 bases fitting TRBD1. Unmatched junction bases numbered 8, after V lost 2 bases and J lost 8 bases. The V gene's germline CDR1 is LGHNA and CDR2 YNFKEQ. The CDR3 covers 14 residues.

The chain couples TRBV23-1 to TRBJ1-5, with 8 bases lining up with TRBD1. TRBV23-1 is designated an ORF whose function remains uncertain. The V and J ends lost 6 bases and 4 bases, in that order; junction bases with no gene match: 8. This CDR3 contains 15 residues. CDR3 region: CASSDDRGGNQPQHF. CDR3 nucleotide sequence: TGCGCCAGCAGCGATGACAGGGGTGGGAATCAGCCCCAGCATTTT.

Of note for this clone: Other DNA sequences in the sample encode the same CDR3. V gene TRBV6-5 combines with J gene TRBJ2-1; 11 bases fit TRBD1. Trimming took 6 bases from V and 4 from J; bases not matched to a gene: 2. This CDR3 comprises 14 residues. The V gene's germline CDR1 is MNHEY and CDR2 SVGAGI. CDR3 protein: CASSGQGAYNEQFF. CDR3 coding DNA: TGTGCCAGCAGCGGACAGGGGGCTTACAATGAGCAGTTCTTC.

The genes are TRBV27 and TRBJ2-7, with D unclear. V shed 5 bases and J shed 5 bases, with 13 bases lying between them. From germline, CDR1 is MNHEY and CDR2 SMNVEV (reference sequence). The CDR3 has 13 residues. CDR3 DNA: TGTGCCAGCAGTCCCTCATCGGGCGACGAGCAGTACTTC. Translation: CASSPSSGDEQYF.

The chain links TRBV7-3 to TRBJ2-3; possibly TRBD2 for D (5 bases). The CDR3 is made up of 15 amino acids. V shed 6 bases and J shed 0 bases, with 13 bases lying between them. Germline lookup yields CDR1 SGHTA and CDR2 FQGTGA. The CDR3 DNA follows: TGTGCCAGCAGTTCCTTAGGCGGGAGCACAGATACGCAGTATTTT. Translating it yields CASSSLGGSTDTQYF.

This clone appeared a few times. The chain couples TRBV13 to TRBJ1-1, with D unclear. Trimming stripped 4 bases from V and 1 base from J, with 4 bases between. This CDR3 spans 12 amino acids. Germline V gives CDR1 PRHDT, CDR2 FYEKMQ (reference sequence). The DNA for the CDR3 is TGTGCCAGCAGCTATACGAACACTGAAGCTTTCTTT. Translated, it gives CASSYTNTEAFF. Complete variable domain (other parts from reference TRBV13 and TRBJ1-1): AAGVIQSPRHLIKEKRETATLKCYPIPRHDTVYWYQQGPGQDPQFLISFYEKMQSDKGSIPDRFSAQQFSDYHSELNMSSLELGDSALYFCASSYTNTEAFFGQGTRLTVV.

The chain joins TRBV27 to TRBJ2-2; D may be TRBD1 (5 bases). The CDR3 extends over 15 amino acids. The V end was cut by 3 bases, the J end by 4 bases, with 12 bases between. CDR1 is MNHEY, CDR2 SMNVEV, per germline (reference sequence). The CDR3 sequence: CASSLTDRLTGELFF. In DNA form, the CDR3 reads TGTGCCAGCAGTTTGACAGATAGACTCACCGGGGAGCTGTTTTTT.

This chain's CDR3 is CATSRIGEGTEAFF. The CDR3 DNA follows: TGTGCCACCAGCAGAATAGGTGAGGGGACTGAAGCTTTCTTT. This rearrangement joins TRBV15 to TRBJ1-1; weak D call: TRBD1 (5 bases). This CDR3 is built from 14 residues. Trimming cost V 2 bases and J 5 bases, with 12 bases left between them. Germline V gene lookup returns CDR1 LNHNV and CDR2 YYDKDF (reference sequence).

V gene TRBV10-3 combines with J gene TRBJ2-3; D gene ambiguous. The CDR3 length is 16 residues. Germline V lookup: CDR1 ENHRY, CDR2 SYGVKD. V lost 3 bases to trimming and J lost 8 bases, with 21 bases between them. CDR3 nucleotide sequence: TGTGCCATCAGTGACGTTGGTTTGAGCCCCGTCGCTACGCAGTATTTT. Its translation: CAISDVGLSPVATQYF.